The next 30 T cell receptor beta chains were all read from a single sample in a study of shared clonotypes between healthy human individuals. CD8 cells regarded as naive lacked CD45RO, were positively chosen for CCR7, and omitted terminally differentiated effector memory CD45RA+ cells. Some clones are missing from TCRdb's copy, which holds only in-frame ones; the method was immunoSEQ multiplex PCR. The sample carries more than 600,000 clones, about 91% recorded once. Material: naive CD8+ T cells sorted from blood. The source is a man aged 25 to 45 in good health.

This chain joins TRBV7-9 and TRBJ1-5; D may be TRBD1 (6 bases). Looked up from germline, CDR1 is SEHNR and CDR2 is FQNEAQ (reference sequence). Trimming took off 1 base at V and 4 bases at J, with 14 bases between the two ends. The CDR3 spans 16 residues. CDR3 loop: CASSLEGRGGNQPQHF. In DNA, the CDR3 is TGTGCCAGCAGCTTAGAGGGCAGGGGTGGAAATCAGCCCCAGCATTTT.

In regard to this clone: Other DNA sequences in the same sample also yield this CDR3. This chain uses TRBV30 with TRBJ1-5; 10 bases are a match to TRBD1. CDR3 length: 14 amino acids. Germline CDR1 GTSNPN, CDR2 SVGIG (reference sequence). V dropped 2 bases and J dropped 4; count of bases not matched to a gene: 2. The CDR3 DNA is TGTGCCTGGAGTCTGGGACAGGGGAATCAGCCCCAGCATTTT. Translation gives CAWSLGQGNQPQHF.

This clone has a single count. This chain uses TRBV5-6 with TRBJ1-1; no clear D. Trimming removed 2 bases from V and 2 bases from J, with 7 bases in between. CDR3 length equals 13 residues. Germline V CDR1 and CDR2: SGHDT, YYEEEE. The CDR3 DNA reads TGTGCCAGCAGCTTTCCCCTTAACACTGAAGCTTTCTTT. Translating it yields CASSFPLNTEAFF.

This CDR3 is CASSLGSGVSYNEQFF. Here the CDR3 DNA reads TGTGCCAGCAGCTTAGGGAGCGGGGTCTCCTACAATGAGCAGTTCTTC. The chain uses TRBV11-2 and TRBJ2-1, with 7 nucleotides matching TRBD2. Germline V gene data show CDR1 as SGHAT and CDR2 as FQNNGV. The CDR3 has 16 amino acids. With V trimmed by 1 base and J by 0 bases, 3 bases remained unmatched. Complete variable domain (other parts from reference TRBV11-2 and TRBJ2-1): EAGVAQSPRYKIIEKRQSVAFWCNPISGHATLYWYQQILGQGPKLLIQFQNNGVVDDSQLPKDRFSAERLKGVDSTLKIQPAKLEDSAVYLCASSLGSGVSYNEQFFGPGTRLTVL.

J is TRBJ2-3 and V is TRBV27, with unresolved D. V dropped 1 base and J dropped 1 base, with 9 bases sitting between them. From germline, CDR1 is MNHEY and CDR2 SMNVEV (reference sequence). The CDR3 is 15 amino acids. The CDR3 nucleotides are TGTGCCAGCAGTTTATTAATAGGGCGCACAGATACGCAGTATTTT. Its translation is CASSLLIGRTDTQYF.

This chain links TRBV13 with TRBJ1-1; D may be TRBD1 (6 bases). Per germline, CDR1 PRHDT and CDR2 FYEKMQ (reference sequence). Trimming removed 6 bases from V and 3 bases from J, with 20 bases in between. There are 16 residues in the CDR3. CDR3 sequence (DNA): TGTGCCAGCAGACTCAGCAGGGACATGCACTACACTGAAGCTTTCTTT. Translation: CASRLSRDMHYTEAFF.

This clone was observed a single time. The V call is TRBV18, the J call TRBJ2-7, with D possibly being TRBD2 (7 bases). CDR3 length equals 16 residues. V was pared by 2 bases and J by 3 bases, with 17 bases between. The germline CDR1 and CDR2 sequences are KGHSH and LQKENI. CDR3 sequence reads: CASSPEGVAGDYEQYF. Written as DNA, the CDR3 is TGTGCCAGCTCACCAGAGGGGGTGGCGGGGGACTACGAGCAGTACTTC.

This chain uses TRBV18 with TRBJ2-7; D gene uncertain. The CDR3 sequence is 14 residues long. The germline V and J ends were trimmed by 6 bases and 0 bases, with 12 bases remaining between them. Germline CDR1 and CDR2: KGHSH and LQKENI. CDR3 amino acids: CASSNGPSSYEQYF. The CDR3 DNA is TGTGCCAGCTCGAACGGGCCAAGCTCCTACGAGCAGTACTTC.

V is TRBV27 and J is TRBJ2-7; D may be TRBD1 (6 bases). The CDR3 extends over 14 amino acids. The V end lost 3 bases, the J end lost 2 bases, and 11 bases lay between the germline ends. Germline CDR1 is MNHEY and CDR2 is SMNVEV (reference sequence). This chain's CDR3 is CASSLPGAPYEQYF. As DNA, the CDR3 is TGTGCCAGCAGTTTGCCAGGGGCCCCCTACGAGCAGTACTTC.

In nucleotides, the CDR3 is TGTGCCAGCAGTTTATCGAGGTACTACGAGCAGTACTTC. This translates into CASSLSRYYEQYF. The V and J genes are TRBV27 and TRBJ2-7; no reliable D call. Trimming pared 0 bases from V and 3 bases from J, leaving 6 bases between. The length of the CDR3 is 13 residues. The germline V gene encodes CDR1 MNHEY and CDR2 SMNVEV (reference sequence).

V is TRBV4-1 and J is TRBJ2-1; 16 nucleotides align to TRBD2. The CDR3 runs 15 residues. V trimming: 5 bases; J trimming: 7 bases; junction bases outside the gene matches: 2. Germline loops: CDR1 MGHRA, CDR2 YSYEKL. The CDR3 DNA is TGCGCCAGCAGCGGGGGACTAGCGGGAGGGAATGAGCAGTTCTTC. This translates into CASSGGLAGGNEQFF.

V usage is TRBV4-1 and J usage is TRBJ1-2; weak D call: TRBD1 (5 bases). Trimming stripped 2 bases from V and 4 bases from J, with 11 bases between. CDR1 is MGHRA and CDR2 is YSYEKL in the germline V gene. The CDR3 consists of 14 residues. The CDR3 DNA sequence: TGCGCCAGCAGCCAACAGACAGAGTTCTATGGCTACACCTTC. Translating gives CASSQQTEFYGYTF.

This chain joins TRBV27 and TRBJ2-1; 12 bases map to TRBD2. Germline V gene data show CDR1 as MNHEY and CDR2 as SMNVEV (reference sequence). J gave up 12 bases and V 8 bases, and 2 bases lay outside the gene matches. The CDR3 extends over 11 amino acids. The CDR3 here is CASLAGGGQFF. In DNA, the CDR3 is TGTGCCAGCCTAGCGGGAGGGGGGCAGTTCTTC.

The chain recombines TRBV27 with TRBJ2-7, with 8 bases matching TRBD2. With 7 bases clipped from V and 9 bases from J, the junction kept 20 bases outside the gene matches. The CDR3 runs to 16 residues. The germline V gene encodes CDR1 MNHEY and CDR2 SMNVEV (reference sequence). The CDR3 here is CASTSLGGAGEVGQYF. DNA for the CDR3: TGTGCCAGCACCAGTCTCGGGGGAGCGGGAGAGGTAGGGCAGTACTTC.

This chain connects TRBV18 to TRBJ2-7; D is unclear. Trimming took off 2 bases at V and 6 bases at J, with 14 bases between the two ends. CDR3 length equals 14 residues. Germline loops: CDR1 KGHSH, CDR2 LQKENI. Here the CDR3 DNA reads TGTGCCAGCTCACCAGGAACAGAACTTGGCGAGCAGTACTTC. Translated: CASSPGTELGEQYF.

The chain couples TRBV15 to TRBJ1-4, with D possibly TRBD1 on 5 matching bases. CDR3 length: 15 residues. Per germline, CDR1 LNHNV and CDR2 YYDKDF (reference sequence). V gave up 5 bases and J gave up 4 bases, with 14 bases separating them. CDR3: CATSDSGQLNEKLFF. In DNA form, the CDR3 reads TGTGCCACCAGCGACTCAGGGCAGCTTAATGAAAAACTGTTTTTT.

This rearrangement joins TRBV18 to TRBJ2-1, with D unclear. V was pared by 0 bases and J by 6 bases, with 15 bases between. CDR1 is KGHSH, CDR2 LQKENI, per germline. This CDR3 comprises 16 residues. CDR3 sequence (DNA): TGTGCCAGCTCACCACCGATACAACCCCCCCCCAATGAGCAGTTCTTC. This gives the protein CASSPPIQPPPNEQFF.

This clone was found a few times. The chain is built from TRBV10-1 and TRBJ2-7; D is unresolved. The V and J ends lost 0 bases and 2 bases respectively, with 8 bases between them. The CDR3 is made up of 14 amino acids. Germline lookup yields CDR1 WNHNN and CDR2 SYGVQD (reference sequence). The CDR3 reads CASSESMVPYEQYF. The CDR3 bases are TGCGCCAGCAGTGAGTCTATGGTGCCCTACGAGCAGTACTTC.

The chain employs TRBV5-5 and TRBJ2-6; either TRBD1 or TRBD2 may fit D (6 bases each). The V end lost 1 base, the J end lost 0 bases, and 14 bases lay between the germline ends. Germline loops: CDR1 SGHKS, CDR2 YYEKEE (reference sequence). This CDR3 region has 18 residues. The CDR3 nucleotides read TGTGCCAGCAGCTTGTACGGGGGCGCTCTCTCTGGGGCCAACGTCCTGACTTTC. This encodes CASSLYGGALSGANVLTF.

V and J are TRBV9 and TRBJ1-1; possibly TRBD1 for D (5 bases). Trimming took off 6 bases at V and 7 bases at J, with 13 bases between the two ends. The germline gives CDR1 SGDLS, CDR2 YYNGEE. The CDR3 covers 12 residues. Here the CDR3 reads CASTDAGGEAFF. As DNA, the CDR3 is TGTGCCAGCACCGATGCCGGGGGTGAAGCTTTCTTT.

The chain employs TRBV28 and TRBJ2-1, with TRBD2 as a possible D gene (6 bases). V was shortened by 7 bases and J by 8 bases, with 21 bases between the two germline ends. Germline CDR1 reads MDHEN; CDR2 reads SYDVKM. This CDR3 is built from 15 residues. The CDR3 loop reads CASIESGPFLHEQFF. In DNA, the CDR3 is TGTGCCAGCATTGAAAGCGGGCCCTTCCTGCATGAGCAGTTCTTC.

The chain has TRBV5-6 and TRBJ2-3; D is unresolved. This CDR3 has 15 residues. Germline V gene data show CDR1 as SGHDT and CDR2 as YYEEEE. V was shortened by 0 bases and J by 2 bases, with 10 bases between the two germline ends. The CDR3, as DNA: TGTGCCAGCAGCTTGGGCCCTGGAGACACAGATACGCAGTATTTT. Translating gives CASSLGPGDTDTQYF. Complete variable domain (other parts from reference TRBV5-6 and TRBJ2-3): DAGVTQSPTHLIKTRGQQVTLRCSPKSGHDTVSWYQQALGQGPQFIFQYYEEEERQRGNFPDRFSGHQFPNYSSELNVNALLLGDSALYLCASSLGPGDTDTQYFGPGTRLTVL.

The chain joins TRBV29-1 to TRBJ2-2; no reliable D call. V gave up 7 bases and J gave up 0 bases, with 9 bases separating them. Germline CDR1 SQVTM, CDR2 ANQGSEA. The CDR3 covers 13 residues. CDR3 bases: TGCAGCGCACGGGTCCCGAACACCGGGGAGCTGTTTTTT. This gives the protein CSARVPNTGELFF.

The chain uses TRBV7-2 and TRBJ2-3; TRBD2 matches at 7 bases. The trim removed 4 bases at V and 0 bases at J, leaving 10 bases unmatched. Germline V CDR1 and CDR2: SGHTA, FQGNSA. The CDR3 sequence is 17 residues long. Here the CDR3 reads CASSSPPSGVSTDTQYF. CDR3 DNA: TGTGCCAGCAGCTCACCCCCCAGCGGGGTGAGCACAGATACGCAGTATTTT.

V is TRBV27 and J is TRBJ1-5; 12 nucleotides align to TRBD1. Germline lookup yields CDR1 MNHEY and CDR2 SMNVEV (reference sequence). The CDR3 runs 17 residues. V gave up 5 bases and J gave up 2 bases; unmatched junction bases: 7. The CDR3 is CASSPPGTGGRNQPQHF. The CDR3 DNA follows: TGTGCCAGCAGTCCACCCGGGACAGGGGGCCGCAATCAGCCCCAGCATTTT.

The chain has TRBV27 and TRBJ1-5; 10 bases align to TRBD1. Germline-derived CDR1 and CDR2 are MNHEY and SMNVEV (reference sequence). V trimming: 0 bases; J trimming: 6 bases; junction bases outside the gene matches: 5. The CDR3 runs to 16 residues. The CDR3 region is CASSLSMGDRGQPQHF. CDR3 DNA: TGTGCCAGCAGTTTATCGATGGGGGACAGGGGTCAGCCCCAGCATTTT.

The chain links TRBV7-9 to TRBJ2-1; 7 positions match TRBD2. The CDR3 is made up of 14 amino acids. V lost 5 bases, J lost 4 bases, and 5 bases stayed unmatched. Germline V gives CDR1 SEHNR, CDR2 FQNEAQ (reference sequence). The CDR3 DNA reads as TGTGCCAGCAGCGCCCAACTAGCGTACAATGAGCAGTTCTTC. It specifies CASSAQLAYNEQFF.

The rearrangement joins TRBV27 to TRBJ1-5; possible D gene TRBD1, 6 bases. V was clipped by 2 bases and J by 5 bases, with 13 bases between them. Germline lookup yields CDR1 MNHEY and CDR2 SMNVEV (reference sequence). This CDR3 region has 15 residues. CDR3 sequence: CASSLGGTRDQPQHF. In DNA, the CDR3 is TGTGCCAGCAGTTTAGGAGGGACAAGAGATCAGCCCCAGCATTTT.

J is TRBJ1-1 and V is TRBV7-2; D is unclear. V was cut by 2 bases and J by 1 base, with 11 bases left in between. The CDR3 is 15 amino acids. Looked up from germline, CDR1 is SGHTA and CDR2 is FQGNSA. CDR3 sequence reads: CASSLSRTANTEAFF. The DNA of the CDR3 is TGTGCCAGCAGCTTAAGTAGGACGGCGAACACTGAAGCTTTCTTT.

The rearrangement uses TRBV1 and TRBJ2-1; the table gives TRBD2 as D, unverified against the DNA. TRBV1 is deemed a pseudogene. The CDR3 contains 16 residues. CDR3 region: CTSSEDSGRGYNEQFF. CDR3 DNA sequence: TGCACCAGCAGCGAGGATAGCGGGAGAGGCTACAATGAGCAGTTCTTC.